Sequencing of this TCR beta chain was carried out in a study of Ad26.COV2.S vaccination and SARS-CoV-2 variants. Study observations and caveats: Estimates derived from TCR breadth and depth analyses may have underestimated total T cell responses.

The protocol was immunoSEQ multiplex PCR, while the TCRdb copy is restricted to in-frame clones and leaves out a portion. The sample has over 450,000 clones; about 88% are singletons. On this clone itself: Antigen: not known.

Treatment meaning: some 20 received Ad26.COV2.S at low or high dose, single or two shots; about 5 received placebo; per-sample allocation not given. Samples were taken on day 63 after the first vaccine or placebo injection. Vaccination employed an Ad26 vector expressing the Wuhan-strain SARS-CoV-2 spike. The source material was peripheral blood, sampled in a trial of Ad26.COV2.S vaccine versus placebo. This sequence was found in a person aged 18 to 65 who received the Ad26.COV2.S COVID-19 vaccine or a placebo.

Written as DNA, the CDR3 is TGTGCCAGCCGACACCAGTGGGAAGCTGTAACATTGTGGGGACACCAGTGGGACAAGGAGCCCCAGCATTTT. Translating gives CASRHQWEAVTLWGHQWDKEPQHF. The V call is TRBV21-1, the J call TRBJ1-5; TRBD1 is taken as the D call from the table, unchecked against the DNA. TRBV21-1 is labeled a pseudogene. The CDR3 is 24 residues long.